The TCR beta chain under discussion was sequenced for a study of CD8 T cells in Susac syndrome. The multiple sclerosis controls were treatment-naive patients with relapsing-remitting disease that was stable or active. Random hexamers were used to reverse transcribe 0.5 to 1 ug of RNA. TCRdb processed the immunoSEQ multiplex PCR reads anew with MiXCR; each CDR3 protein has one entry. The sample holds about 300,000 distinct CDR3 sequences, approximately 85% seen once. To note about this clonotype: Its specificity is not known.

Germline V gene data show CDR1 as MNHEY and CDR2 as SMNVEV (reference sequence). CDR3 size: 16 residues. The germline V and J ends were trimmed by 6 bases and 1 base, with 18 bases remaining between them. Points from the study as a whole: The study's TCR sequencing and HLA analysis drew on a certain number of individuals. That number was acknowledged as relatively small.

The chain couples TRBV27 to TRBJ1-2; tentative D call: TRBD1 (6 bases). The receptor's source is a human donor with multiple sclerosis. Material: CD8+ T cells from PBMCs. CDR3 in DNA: TGTGCCAGCAGGACAGGTACCGCCGCTGTTAACTATGGCTACACCTTC. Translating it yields CASRTGTAAVNYGYTF.